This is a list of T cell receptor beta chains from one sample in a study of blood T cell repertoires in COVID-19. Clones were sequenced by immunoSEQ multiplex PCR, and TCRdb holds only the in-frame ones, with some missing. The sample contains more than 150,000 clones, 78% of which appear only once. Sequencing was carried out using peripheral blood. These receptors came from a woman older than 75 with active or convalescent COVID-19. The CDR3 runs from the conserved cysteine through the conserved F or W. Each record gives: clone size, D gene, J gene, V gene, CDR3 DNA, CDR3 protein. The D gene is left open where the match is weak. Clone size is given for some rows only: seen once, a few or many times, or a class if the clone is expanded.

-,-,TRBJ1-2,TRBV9,TGTGCCAGCAGCCTCGACAATTACGGCTATGGCTACACCTTC,CASSLDNYGYGYTF
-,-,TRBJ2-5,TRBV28,TGTGCCAGCAGTTGGAGGGGTATGGAACAAGAGACCCAGTACTTC,CASSWRGMEQETQYF
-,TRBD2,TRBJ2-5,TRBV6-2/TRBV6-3,TGTGCCAGCAGTGGACTAGCGGGGGAAGAGACCCAGTACTTC,CASSGLAGEETQYF
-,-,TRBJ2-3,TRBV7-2,TGTGCCAGCAGCTTTTTCGGGTCTAGCAGAATCACAGATACGCAGTATTTT,CASSFFGSSRITDTQYF
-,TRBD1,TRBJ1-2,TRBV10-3,TGTGCCATCACCACCGGGACAGGGGGAGACTATGGCTACACCTTC,CAITTGTGGDYGYTF
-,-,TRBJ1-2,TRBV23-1,TGCGCCAGCAGTCAATTTGAGCCTAGCCCCGGCATTAACTATGGCTACACCTTC,CASSQFEPSPGINYGYTF
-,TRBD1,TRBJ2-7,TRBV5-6,TGTGCCAGCAGCTCTCCGAGGACAGGGAAGTCCTACGAGCAGTACTTC,CASSSPRTGKSYEQYF
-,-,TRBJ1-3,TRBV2,TGTGCCAGCAGACTAGGGGGAAACGGAAACACCATATATTTT,CASRLGGNGNTIYF
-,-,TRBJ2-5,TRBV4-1,TGCGCCAGCAGCCAGCCTTTCGGGACCCAGTACTTC,CASSQPFGTQYF
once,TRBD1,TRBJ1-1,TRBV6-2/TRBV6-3,TGTGCCAGCAGTACCACCTACAACAGGGGGGACACTGAAGCTTTCTTT,CASSTTYNRGDTEAFF
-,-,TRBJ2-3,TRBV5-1,TGCGCCAGCAAAAAAGGGACTCACACAGATACGCAGTATTTT,CASKKGTHTDTQYF
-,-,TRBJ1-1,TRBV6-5,TGTGCCAGTAAGGTAGAGTCCGGGTACACTGAAGCTTTCTTT,CASKVESGYTEAFF
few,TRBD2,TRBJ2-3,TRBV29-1,TGCAGCGTTGAAAAGCGGGGGACAGATACGCAGTATTTT,CSVEKRGTDTQYF
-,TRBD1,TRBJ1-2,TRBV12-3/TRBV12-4,TGTGCCAGCAGTGCTGACAGGGTCTATGGCTACACCTTC,CASSADRVYGYTF
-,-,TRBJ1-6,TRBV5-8,TGTGCCAGCAGCCCATATGAGGGTTCCTATAATTCACCCCTCCACTTT,CASSPYEGSYNSPLHF
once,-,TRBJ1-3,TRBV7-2,TGTGCCAGCAGCCCTTTCGGCTCTGGAAACACCATATATTTT,CASSPFGSGNTIYF
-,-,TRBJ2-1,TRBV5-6,TGTGCCAGCAGCTCGTACAATGAGCAGTTCTTC,CASSSYNEQFF
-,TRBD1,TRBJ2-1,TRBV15,TGTGCCACCAGCAGTACCCGGGACAGCTACAATGAGCAGTTCTTC,CATSSTRDSYNEQFF
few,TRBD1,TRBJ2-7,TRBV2,TGTGCCAGCAGTGAAGCGCGACAGGGCAACGAGCAGTACTTC,CASSEARQGNEQYF
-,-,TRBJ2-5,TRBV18,TGTGCCAGCAGCCAAACCCCCCAAGAGACCCAGTACTTC,CASSQTPQETQYF
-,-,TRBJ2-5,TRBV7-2,TGTGCCAGCAGCTTGGGGGACGAACAGGGCAGCCAAGAGACCCAGTACTTC,CASSLGDEQGSQETQYF
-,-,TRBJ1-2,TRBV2,TGTGCCAGCATTAGAGCAGGGAATATGCTCTTTGGCTACACCTTC,CASIRAGNMLFGYTF